This T cell receptor beta chain is from a study of T-cell reconstitution after alpha-beta-depleted transplantation in children. The CDR3 has 14 amino acids. Germline V CDR1 and CDR2: LNHNV, YYDKDF (reference sequence). Deletions cut 4 bases from V and 8 bases from J, with 15 bases between. Unique molecular identifiers were incorporated during preparation of the TCRbeta library. TCRdb used MiXCR to reprocess the PCR reads, holding one entry per CDR3 protein. The sample lists approximately 520,000 distinct CDR3 sequences, around a third occurring once. This clonotype was found a few times. This TCR was recovered from a human donor who donated a stem cell graft to a child with aplastic anemia. Sequencing used PBMCs from the stem cell graft donor, obtained from the stem cell graft. The V and J genes are TRBV15 and TRBJ2-1; D ambiguous. In DNA form, the CDR3 reads TGTGCCACCAGCACCCTGTTAAGTCGGCATGAGCAGTTCTTC. Translating gives CATSTLLSRHEQFF.